This TCR beta chain stems from a study of identical twins. This clonotype occurred a few times. Germline V lookup: CDR1 SEHNR, CDR2 FQNEAQ (reference sequence). The CDR3 sequence is 15 residues long. After removal of 5 bases from V and 2 bases from J, the junction contained 4 bases not matched to a gene. TCRdb independently ran MiXCR on the 5' RACE reads; one entry per CDR3 protein. The sample comprises about 250,000 distinct CDR3 sequences, about 14% of which are singletons, and around 9% rests with the top ten. The receptor was isolated from a young woman in good health. This sequence joins TRBV7-9 and TRBJ2-3; TRBD1 aligns across 10 bases. Sequencing was done on a sample of memory (CD45RO+) T cells sorted from blood. CDR3 bases: TGTGCCAGCAGCAAGGGACAGGGGTCCACAGATACGCAGTATTTT. This codes for CASSKGQGSTDTQYF. Using reference TRBV7-9 and TRBJ2-3 for the parts outside the CDR3, the full variable domain is DTGVSQNPRHKITKRGQNVTFRCDPISEHNRLYWYRQTLGQGPEFLTYFQNEAQLEKSRLLSDRFSAERPKGSFSTLEIQRTEQGDSAMYLCASSKGQGSTDTQYFGPGTRLTVL.